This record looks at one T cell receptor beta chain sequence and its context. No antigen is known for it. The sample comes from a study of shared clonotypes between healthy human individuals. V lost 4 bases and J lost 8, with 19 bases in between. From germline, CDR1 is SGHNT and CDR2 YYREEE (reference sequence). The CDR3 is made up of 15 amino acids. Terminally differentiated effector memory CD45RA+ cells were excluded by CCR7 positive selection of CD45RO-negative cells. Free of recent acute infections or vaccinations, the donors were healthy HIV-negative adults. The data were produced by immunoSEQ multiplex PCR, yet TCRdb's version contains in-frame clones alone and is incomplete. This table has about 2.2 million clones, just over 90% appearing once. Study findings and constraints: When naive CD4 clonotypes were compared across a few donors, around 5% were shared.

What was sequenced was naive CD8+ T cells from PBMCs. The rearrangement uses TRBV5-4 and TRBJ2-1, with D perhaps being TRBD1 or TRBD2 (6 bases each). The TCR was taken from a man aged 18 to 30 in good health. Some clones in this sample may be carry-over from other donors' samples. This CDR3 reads CASSLLAPGEDEQFF. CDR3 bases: TGTGCCAGCAGCCTTCTGGCACCAGGGGAGGATGAGCAGTTCTTC.